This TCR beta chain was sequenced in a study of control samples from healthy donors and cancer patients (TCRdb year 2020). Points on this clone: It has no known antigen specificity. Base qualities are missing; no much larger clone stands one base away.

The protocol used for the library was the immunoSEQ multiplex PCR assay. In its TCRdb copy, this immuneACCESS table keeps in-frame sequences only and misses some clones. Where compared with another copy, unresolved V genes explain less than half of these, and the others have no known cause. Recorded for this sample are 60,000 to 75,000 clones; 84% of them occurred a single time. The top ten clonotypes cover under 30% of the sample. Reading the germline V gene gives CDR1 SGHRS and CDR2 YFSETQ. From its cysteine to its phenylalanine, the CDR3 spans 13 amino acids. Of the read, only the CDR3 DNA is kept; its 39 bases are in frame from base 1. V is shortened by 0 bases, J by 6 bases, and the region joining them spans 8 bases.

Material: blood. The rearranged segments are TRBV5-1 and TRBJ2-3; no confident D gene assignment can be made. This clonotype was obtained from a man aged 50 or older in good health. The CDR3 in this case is CASSLVARDTQYF. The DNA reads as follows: TGCGCCAGCAGCTTGGTAGCCAGGGATACGCAGTATTTT.